Listed below are T cell receptor beta chains from one sample, sequenced in a study of blood T cell repertoires in COVID-19. Generated by immunoSEQ multiplex PCR, the TCRdb table keeps only in-frame clones and is missing some. Among about 44,000 clones, 85% to 90% were seen once, and the ten largest hold 4.5% to 6%. Material: peripheral blood. The source is a human donor in a cohort sampled during active COVID-19. Both conserved end residues are part of each CDR3. D genes are given only for firm matches. Clone size is given for some rows only: seen once, a few or many times, or a class if the clone is expanded.

J gene	V gene	clone size	D gene	CDR3 length	CDR3 DNA	CDR3 protein
TRBJ2-7	TRBV28	.	TRBD1	15	TGTGCCAGCAGTCGACAGGGGGCCCCAACCTACGAGCAGTACTTC	CASSRQGAPTYEQYF
TRBJ2-1	TRBV6-5	once	TRBD2	13	TGTGCCACTAGGACTAGCGGGAGGAATGAGCAGTTCTTC	CATRTSGRNEQFF
TRBJ1-1	TRBV3-1/TRBV3-2	.	TRBD1	14	TGTGCCAGCAGCCAAGATCGCAGGGGGTTGTTAGCTTTCTTT	CASSQDRRGLLAFF
TRBJ1-6	TRBV13	.	TRBD1	15	TGTGCCAGCAGCGTACAGGGGATGAAGGATTCACCCCTCCACTTT	CASSVQGMKDSPLHF
TRBJ2-7	TRBV6-1	.	TRBD1	18	TGTGCCAGCAGTGCGACGGACAGGGGACGGGCGATTTTCAACGAGCAGTACTTC	CASSATDRGRAIFNEQYF
TRBJ1-4	TRBV7-9	.	.	13	TGTGCCAGCAGACCAGGGCGGGGGGAAAAACTGTTTTTT	CASRPGRGEKLFF
TRBJ1-1	TRBV5-1	.	.	14	TGCGCCAGCAGCCAGATGACAGGGAACACTGAAGCTTTCTTT	CASSQMTGNTEAFF
TRBJ2-1	TRBV28	.	TRBD1	15	TGTGCCAGCAGTTGGGACAGGGGGATATACAATGAGCAGTTCTTC	CASSWDRGIYNEQFF
TRBJ2-3	TRBV7-3	.	TRBD2	15	TGTGCCAGCAGCCTGATAGCGGGAGGGCCCGATACGCAGTATTTT	CASSLIAGGPDTQYF
TRBJ2-7	TRBV5-4	.	.	14	TGTGCCAGCAGCTGGCGCGGGGCCGGTAACGAGCAGTACTTC	CASSWRGAGNEQYF
TRBJ1-1	TRBV28	.	.	13	TGTGCCAGCAGTTTATTGGCAGGGGTTGAAGCTTTCTTT	CASSLLAGVEAFF
TRBJ2-7	TRBV11-3	.	.	14	TGTGCCAGCAGCTTAACGAGGAGCTCCTACGAGCAGTACTTC	CASSLTRSSYEQYF
TRBJ2-1	TRBV5-4	.	.	13	TGTGCCAGCAGCCGGGACTCTAACGAGGAGCAGTTCTTC	CASSRDSNEEQFF
TRBJ2-5	TRBV28	once	TRBD2	16	TGTGCCAGCAGTTTTTGGGCTAGCGGGACCGAAGAGACCCAGTACTTC	CASSFWASGTEETQYF
TRBJ2-2	TRBV24-1	once	.	16	TGTGCCACCAGTGATTTAGGCGGGCCCAACACCGGGGAGCTGTTTTTT	CATSDLGGPNTGELFF
TRBJ2-7	TRBV5-5	.	TRBD1	15	TGTGCCAGCAGCTTAGAGCCGGGACAGCTCTACGAGCAGTACTTC	CASSLEPGQLYEQYF
TRBJ2-3	TRBV28	.	TRBD2	16	TGTGCCAGCAGTCAGACTAGCGGGAGGATCACAGATACGCAGTATTTT	CASSQTSGRITDTQYF
TRBJ1-5	TRBV28	.	.	15	TGTGCCAGCAGTTTTTGGACAGTTAGCAATCAGCCCCAGCATTTT	CASSFWTVSNQPQHF
TRBJ2-3	TRBV24-1	.	.	13	TGTGCCACCAGTGATTTTGCGGGAGATACGCAGTATTTT	CATSDFAGDTQYF
TRBJ2-1	TRBV6-5	.	TRBD2	16	TGTGCCAGCAGTTACTCGGTTAGCGGGACGGTTAATGAGCAGTTCTTC	CASSYSVSGTVNEQFF
TRBJ1-6	TRBV6-2/TRBV6-3	once	.	14	TGTGCCAGCAGTTACAGGGGGGGGGTTTCACCCCTCCACTTT	CASSYRGGVSPLHF
TRBJ2-1	TRBV14	once	.	12	TGTGCCAGCAGCCAAGGGGGGGTTGAGCAGTTCTTC	CASSQGGVEQFF
TRBJ2-3	TRBV28	.	.	13	TGTGCCAGCAGAGGAACTAGCACGAATACGCAGTATTTT	CASRGTSTNTQYF
TRBJ2-1	TRBV5-1	.	TRBD2	15	TGCGCCAGCAGCTTCTCCGGGACTAACTACAATGAGCAGTTCTTC	CASSFSGTNYNEQFF
TRBJ1-1	TRBV29-1	.	.	11	TGCAGCGTTGAATCTACCACTGAAGCTTTCTTT	CSVESTTEAFF
TRBJ2-1	TRBV7-6	once	TRBD2	17	TGTGCCAGCAGCTTAGGGTTTGGGACTAGAGTATACAATGAGCAGTTCTTC	CASSLGFGTRVYNEQFF
TRBJ2-7	TRBV28	.	.	14	TGTGCCAGCAGACTTCCCTATAGCGGCTACGAGCAGTACTTC	CASRLPYSGYEQYF
TRBJ1-2	TRBV28	.	.	16	TGTGCCAGCAGTGCTCCGGGGCGTCGGGGGGGCTATGGCTACACCTTC	CASSAPGRRGGYGYTF
TRBJ2-7	TRBV28	once	TRBD2	14	TGTGCCAGCAGTTTAGGGATAGCGGGATACGAGCAGTACTTC	CASSLGIAGYEQYF
TRBJ2-5	TRBV28	.	.	14	TGTGCCAGCAGTTCCGGGACACTCCCAGAGACCCAGTACTTC	CASSSGTLPETQYF
TRBJ2-1	TRBV11-2	.	TRBD2	15	TGTGCCAGCAGCTTAGGGGCGGGAGGTCTAGGGGAGCAGTTCTTC	CASSLGAGGLGEQFF
TRBJ1-2	TRBV6-4	.	.	14	TGTGCCAGCAGTGAACCGGGACTTAACTATGGCTACACCTTC	CASSEPGLNYGYTF
TRBJ2-3	TRBV5-1	.	.	13	TGCGCCAGCAGCTATTCTAGTGCAGATACGCAGTATTTT	CASSYSSADTQYF
TRBJ2-1	TRBV18	.	TRBD2	16	TGTGCCAGCTCACCGGTACCACTAGCGGGACACAATGAGCAGTTCTTC	CASSPVPLAGHNEQFF
TRBJ2-2	TRBV5-1	.	TRBD1	18	TGCGCCAGCAGCTTGGAATTGGTCGGGACAGCGAACACCGGGGAGCTGTTTTTT	CASSLELVGTANTGELFF
TRBJ2-6	TRBV28	.	.	16	TGTGCCAGCAGCTACTTACTCAGGGTTGGGGCCAACGTCCTGACTTTC	CASSYLLRVGANVLTF
TRBJ2-5	TRBV7-7	few	TRBD2	17	TGTGCTAGCAGCTTAGGGACTAGCGGATTGTACCAAGAGACCCAGTACTTC	CASSLGTSGLYQETQYF